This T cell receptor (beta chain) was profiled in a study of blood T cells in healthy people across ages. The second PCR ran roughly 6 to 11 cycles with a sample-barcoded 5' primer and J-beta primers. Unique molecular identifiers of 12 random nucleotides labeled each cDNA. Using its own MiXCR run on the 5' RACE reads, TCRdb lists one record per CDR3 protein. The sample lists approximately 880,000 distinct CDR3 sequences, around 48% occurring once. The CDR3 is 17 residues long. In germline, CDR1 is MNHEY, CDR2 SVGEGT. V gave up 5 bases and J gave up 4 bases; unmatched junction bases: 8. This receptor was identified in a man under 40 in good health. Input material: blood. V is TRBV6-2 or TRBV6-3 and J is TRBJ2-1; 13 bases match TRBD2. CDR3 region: CASSPRTSGGGYNEQFF. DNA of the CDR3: TGTGCCAGCAGTCCCCGGACTAGCGGGGGCGGATACAATGAGCAGTTCTTC.